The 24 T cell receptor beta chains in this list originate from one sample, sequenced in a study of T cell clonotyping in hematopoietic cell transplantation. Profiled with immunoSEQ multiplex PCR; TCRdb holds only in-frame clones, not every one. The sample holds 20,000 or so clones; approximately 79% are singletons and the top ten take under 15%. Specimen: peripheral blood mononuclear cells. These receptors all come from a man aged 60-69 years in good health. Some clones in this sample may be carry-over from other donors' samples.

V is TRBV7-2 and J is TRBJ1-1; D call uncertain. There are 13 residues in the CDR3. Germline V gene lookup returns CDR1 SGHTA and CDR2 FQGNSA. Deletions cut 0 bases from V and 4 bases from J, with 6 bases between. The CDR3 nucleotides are TGTGCCAGCAGCTTAGCGATTAGCACTGAAGCTTTCTTT. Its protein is CASSLAISTEAFF.

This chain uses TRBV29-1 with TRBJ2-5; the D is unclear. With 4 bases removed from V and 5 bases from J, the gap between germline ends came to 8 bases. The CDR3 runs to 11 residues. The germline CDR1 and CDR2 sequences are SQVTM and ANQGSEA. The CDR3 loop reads CSVVEVETQYF. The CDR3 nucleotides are TGCAGCGTTGTTGAGGTGGAGACCCAGTACTTC.

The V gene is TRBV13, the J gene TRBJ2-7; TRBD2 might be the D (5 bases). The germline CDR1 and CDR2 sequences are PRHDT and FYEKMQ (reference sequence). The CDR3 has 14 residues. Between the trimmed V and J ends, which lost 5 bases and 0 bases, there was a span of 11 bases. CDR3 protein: CASSLGDGSYEQYF. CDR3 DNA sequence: TGTGCCAGCAGCCTCGGGGATGGCTCCTACGAGCAGTACTTC.

DNA of the CDR3: TGTGCCAGAAGCTTGGTTGGACACCGTAATGAAAAACTGTTTTTT. As protein: CARSLVGHRNEKLFF. The chain carries TRBV5-3 and TRBJ1-4; D might be TRBD1 (5 bases). TRBV5-3 is assigned to the ORF class and has an uncertain function. V was shortened by 0 bases and J by 4 bases, with 10 bases between the two germline ends. This CDR3 is 15 amino acids long.

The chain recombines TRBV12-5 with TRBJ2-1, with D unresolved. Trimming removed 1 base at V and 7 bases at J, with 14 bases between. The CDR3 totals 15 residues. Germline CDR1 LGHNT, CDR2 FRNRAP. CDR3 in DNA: TGTGCTAGTGGTTTGGAGGTGTGGGATTTGAATGAGCAGTTCTTC. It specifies CASGLEVWDLNEQFF.

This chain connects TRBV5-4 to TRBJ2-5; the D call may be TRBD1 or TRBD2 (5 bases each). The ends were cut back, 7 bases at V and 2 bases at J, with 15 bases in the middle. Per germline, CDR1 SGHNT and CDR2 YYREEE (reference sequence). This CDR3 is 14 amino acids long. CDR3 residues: CASAFGTSQETQYF. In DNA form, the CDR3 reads TGTGCCAGCGCCTTCGGGACGTCTCAAGAGACCCAGTACTTC. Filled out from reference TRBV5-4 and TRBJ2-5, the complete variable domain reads ETGVTQSPTHLIKTRGQQVTLRCSSQSGHNTVSWYQQALGQGPQFIFQYYREEENGRGNFPPRFSGLQFPNYSSELNVNALELDDSALYLCASAFGTSQETQYFGPGTRLLVL.

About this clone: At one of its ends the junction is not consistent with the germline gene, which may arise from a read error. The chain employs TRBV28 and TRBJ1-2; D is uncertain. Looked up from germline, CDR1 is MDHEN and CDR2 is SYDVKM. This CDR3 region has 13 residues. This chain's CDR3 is CASSTTSNYGHTF. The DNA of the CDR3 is TGTGCCAGCAGTACGACATCAAACTATGGCCACACCTTC.

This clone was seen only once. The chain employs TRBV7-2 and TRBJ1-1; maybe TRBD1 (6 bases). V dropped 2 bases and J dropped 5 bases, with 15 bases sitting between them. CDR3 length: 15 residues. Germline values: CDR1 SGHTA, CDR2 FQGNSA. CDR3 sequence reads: CASSLQWGARTEAFF. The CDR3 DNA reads TGTGCCAGCAGCTTACAATGGGGGGCGCGGACTGAAGCTTTCTTT.

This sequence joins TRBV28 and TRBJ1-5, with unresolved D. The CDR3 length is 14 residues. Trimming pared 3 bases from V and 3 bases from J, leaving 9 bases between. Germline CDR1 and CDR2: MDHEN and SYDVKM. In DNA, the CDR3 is TGTGCCAGCAGTTTCTCGGCAGTCAATCAGCCCCAGCATTTT. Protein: CASSFSAVNQPQHF. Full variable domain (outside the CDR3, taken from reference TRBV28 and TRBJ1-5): DVKVTQSSRYLVKRTGEKVFLECVQDMDHENMFWYRQDPGLGLRLIYFSYDVKMKEKGDIPEGYSVSREKKERFSLILESASTNQTSMYLCASSFSAVNQPQHFGDGTRLSIL.

CDR3 sequence reads: CASSIGTGDDTQYF. For the CDR3, the DNA is TGTGCCAGTAGTATCGGGACTGGGGACGATACGCAGTATTTT. This rearrangement joins TRBV19 to TRBJ2-3, with TRBD2 as a possible D gene (6 bases). V was shortened by 3 bases and J by 6 bases, with 13 bases between the two germline ends. In germline, CDR1 is LNHDA, CDR2 SQIVND (reference sequence). This CDR3 is 14 amino acids long.

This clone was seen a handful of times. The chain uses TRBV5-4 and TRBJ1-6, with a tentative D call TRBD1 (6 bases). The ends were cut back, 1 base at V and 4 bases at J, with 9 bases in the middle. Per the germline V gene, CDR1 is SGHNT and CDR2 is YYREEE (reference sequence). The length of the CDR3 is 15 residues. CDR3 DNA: TGTGCCAGCAGCTTGAACGGACAGTATAATTCACCCCTCCACTTT. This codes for CASSLNGQYNSPLHF.

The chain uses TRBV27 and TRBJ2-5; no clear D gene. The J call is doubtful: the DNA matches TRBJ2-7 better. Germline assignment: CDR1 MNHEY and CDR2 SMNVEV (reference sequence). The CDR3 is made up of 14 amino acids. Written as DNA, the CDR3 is TGTGCCAGCAGTTTATCGTCCAGATCCTACGAGCAGTACTTC. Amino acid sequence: CASSLSSRSYEQYF.

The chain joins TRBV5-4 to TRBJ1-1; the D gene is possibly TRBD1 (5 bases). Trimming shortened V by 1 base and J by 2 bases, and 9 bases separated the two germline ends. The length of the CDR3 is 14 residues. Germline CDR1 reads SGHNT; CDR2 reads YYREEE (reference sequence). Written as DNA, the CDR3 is TGTGCCAGCAGCTTGTCCAGGGTTAACACTGAAGCTTTCTTT. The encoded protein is CASSLSRVNTEAFF.

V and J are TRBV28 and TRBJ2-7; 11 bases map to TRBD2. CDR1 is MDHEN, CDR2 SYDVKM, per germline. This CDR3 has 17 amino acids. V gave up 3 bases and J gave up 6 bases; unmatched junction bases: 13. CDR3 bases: TGTGCCAGCAGTTTTGGGGGACTAGCGGTTGGCACGGGCGAGCAGTACTTC. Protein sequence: CASSFGGLAVGTGEQYF.

DNA for the CDR3: TGTGCCTGGAGGGTCCGGAGGGTTGGCAATGAGCAGTTCTTC. This sequence encodes CAWRVRRVGNEQFF. V and J are TRBV30 and TRBJ2-1; D might be TRBD2 (6 bases). The CDR3 sequence is 14 residues long. Germline CDR1 is GTSNPN and CDR2 is SVGIG (reference sequence). The ends were cut back, 3 bases at V and 6 bases at J, with 15 bases in the middle.

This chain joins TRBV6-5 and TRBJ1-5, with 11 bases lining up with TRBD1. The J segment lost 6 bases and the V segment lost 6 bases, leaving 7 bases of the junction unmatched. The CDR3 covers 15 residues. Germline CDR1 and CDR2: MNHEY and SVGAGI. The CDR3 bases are TGTGCCAGCAGCCCCGGGACAGGGGGTAGTCAGCCCCAGCATTTT. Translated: CASSPGTGGSQPQHF.

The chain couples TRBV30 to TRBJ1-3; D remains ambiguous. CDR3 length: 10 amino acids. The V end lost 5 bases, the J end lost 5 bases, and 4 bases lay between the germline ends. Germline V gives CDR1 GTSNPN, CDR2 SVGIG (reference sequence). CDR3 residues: CAWGRNTIYF. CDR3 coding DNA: TGTGCCTGGGGCAGAAACACCATATATTTT.

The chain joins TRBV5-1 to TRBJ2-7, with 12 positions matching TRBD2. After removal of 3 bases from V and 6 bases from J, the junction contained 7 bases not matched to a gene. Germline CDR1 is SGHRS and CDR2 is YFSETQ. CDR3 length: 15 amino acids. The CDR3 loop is CASSWSGLAGGEQYF. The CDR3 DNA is TGCGCCAGCAGCTGGTCGGGACTAGCGGGCGGCGAGCAGTACTTC.

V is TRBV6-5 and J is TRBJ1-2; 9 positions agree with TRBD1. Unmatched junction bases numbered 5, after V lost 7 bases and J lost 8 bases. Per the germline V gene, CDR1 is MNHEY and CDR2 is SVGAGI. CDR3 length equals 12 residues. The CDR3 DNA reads TGTGCCAGCACAAGGACAGGGGAAGGCTACACCTTC. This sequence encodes CASTRTGEGYTF.

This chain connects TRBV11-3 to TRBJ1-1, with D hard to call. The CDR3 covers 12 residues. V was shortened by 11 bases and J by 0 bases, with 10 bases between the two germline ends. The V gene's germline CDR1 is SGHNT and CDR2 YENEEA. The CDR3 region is CASSQMNTEAFF. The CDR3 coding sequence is TGTGCCTCGTCACAGATGAACACTGAAGCTTTCTTT.

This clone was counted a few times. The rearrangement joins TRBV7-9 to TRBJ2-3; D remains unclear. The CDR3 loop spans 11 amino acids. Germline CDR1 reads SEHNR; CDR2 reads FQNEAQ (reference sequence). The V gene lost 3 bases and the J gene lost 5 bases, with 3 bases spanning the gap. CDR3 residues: CASSFVDTQYF. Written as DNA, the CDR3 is TGTGCCAGCAGCTTTGTAGATACGCAGTATTTT.

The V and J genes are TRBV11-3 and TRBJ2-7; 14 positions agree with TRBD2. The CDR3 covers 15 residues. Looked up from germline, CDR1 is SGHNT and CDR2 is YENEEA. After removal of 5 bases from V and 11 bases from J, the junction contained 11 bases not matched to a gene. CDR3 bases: TGTGCCAGCAGCCTTGGGACTAGCGGGAGTGAGCGGAAGTACTTC. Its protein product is CASSLGTSGSERKYF.

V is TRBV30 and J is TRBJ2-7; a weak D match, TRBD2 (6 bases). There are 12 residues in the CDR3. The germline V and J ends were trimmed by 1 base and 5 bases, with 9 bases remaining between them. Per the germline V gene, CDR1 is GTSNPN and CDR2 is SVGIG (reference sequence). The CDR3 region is CAWSGWGDEQYF. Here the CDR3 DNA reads TGTGCCTGGAGTGGGTGGGGGGACGAGCAGTACTTC.

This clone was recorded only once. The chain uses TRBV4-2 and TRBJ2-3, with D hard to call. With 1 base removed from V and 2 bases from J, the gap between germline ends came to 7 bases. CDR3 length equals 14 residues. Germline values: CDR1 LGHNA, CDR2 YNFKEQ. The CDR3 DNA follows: TGTGCCAGCAGCCAAGTCTTTCTCACAGATACGCAGTATTTT. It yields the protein CASSQVFLTDTQYF.